A single sample is the source of the 7 T cell receptor beta chains below, sequenced in a study of CD8+CD57+ T cells in acquired aplastic anemia. Profiling of TCR beta VDJ combinations and CDR3 sequences used genomic DNA as template. TCRdb itself ran the reads through MiXCR, one entry per CDR3 protein. Of some 220,000 distinct CDR3 sequences listed, about 37% are singletons. The sequenced sample was sorted CD4+, CD8+, or CD8+CD57+ T cells (not recorded which) from PBMCs. The receptors were gathered from a human donor in good health, serving as a control.

The V gene is TRBV20-1, the J gene TRBJ2-1; tentative D call: TRBD2 (7 bases). CDR1 is DFQATT, CDR2 SNEGSKA, per germline (reference sequence). V gave up 3 bases and J gave up 6 bases, with 15 bases separating them. CDR3 length equals 14 residues. The CDR3 nucleotides read TGCAGTGCTAGTCGAGGGGGGGTTCGCAATGAGCAGTTCTTC. Translating gives CSASRGGVRNEQFF.

A remark on this clonotype: The junction does not match germline at one end; this may be a read error. The rearrangement joins TRBV12-3 or TRBV12-4 to TRBJ2-7, with D perhaps given as TRBD1 or TRBD2 (5 bases each). CDR3 length: 12 residues. The CDR3 sequence is CASSPGTYEQHF. The DNA of the CDR3 is TGTGCCAGCAGTCCAGGGACCTACGAGCAGCACTTC.

This clonotype was found once. The rearrangement links TRBV15 to TRBJ2-7; TRBD2 might be the D (5 bases). Trimming cost V 0 bases and J 5 bases, with 11 bases left between them. Germline V lookup: CDR1 LNHNV, CDR2 YYDKDF (reference sequence). The CDR3 contains 14 residues. CDR3: CATSRESPEDEQYF. The CDR3 DNA reads as TGTGCCACCAGCAGAGAATCACCGGAGGACGAGCAGTACTTC.

This clonotype has a count of ten or more. The chain joins TRBV24-1 to TRBJ2-3; weak D call: TRBD2 (5 bases). Germline loops: CDR1 KGHDR, CDR2 SFDVKD. The CDR3 sequence is 15 residues long. Trimming took off 5 bases at V and 2 bases at J, with 13 bases between the two ends. The CDR3 reads CATSVGGGITDTQYF. In DNA form, the CDR3 reads TGTGCCACCAGTGTCGGAGGAGGTATCACAGATACGCAGTATTTT.

This clonotype was observed a handful of times. This chain joins TRBV5-1 and TRBJ2-1, with TRBD2 identical over 13 bases. Trimming took 8 bases from V and 7 from J; bases not matched to a gene: 12. The germline V gene has CDR1 SGHRS and CDR2 YFSETQ. This CDR3 comprises 16 residues. The DNA for the CDR3 is TGCGCCAGTACATACCTCACTAGCGGGGGGGGGAATGAGCAGTTCTTC. It codes for CASTYLTSGGGNEQFF.

This chain uses TRBV29-1 with TRBJ1-1; 8 bases agree with TRBD1. Looked up from germline, CDR1 is SQVTM and CDR2 is ANQGSEA. The CDR3 has 16 amino acids. Losses at the gene ends were 7 bases for V and 6 bases for J; bases not matched to a gene: 19. The CDR3 spells CSGYNNPGQDRPEAFF. The CDR3 DNA reads TGCAGCGGCTATAACAACCCGGGACAGGATCGGCCTGAAGCTTTCTTT.

This clonotype was picked up many times. This rearrangement joins TRBV10-1 to TRBJ2-2, with D perhaps TRBD2 (5 bases). Trimming cost V 0 bases and J 5 bases, with 16 bases left between them. Germline CDR1 WNHNN, CDR2 SYGVQD (reference sequence). The CDR3 has 17 residues. The CDR3 sequence: CASSESPSPVETGELFF. The CDR3 DNA reads as TGCGCCAGCAGTGAGTCCCCTAGCCCCGTGGAGACCGGGGAGCTGTTTTTT.